The 22 T cell receptor beta chains given below trace back to one sample, sequenced in a study of T cells in Graves' hyperthyroidism and ophthalmopathy. Researchers took RNA transcripts and amplified the TCR beta CDR3 regions from them. The HTBI primer set was used in a first-round RT-PCR of the TCR CDR3. From the multiplex PCR reads, TCRdb called clonotypes with MiXCR, one entry per CDR3 protein. The table has 500,000 or so distinct CDR3 sequences, roughly a sixth seen once. The sequenced sample consisted of blood. These receptors came from a woman aged 25 to 39 with Graves' ophthalmopathy.

This clonotype was found many times. This sequence joins TRBV9 and TRBJ1-1; D uncertain. V shed 4 bases and J shed 1 base, with 5 bases lying between them. CDR1 and CDR2 (germline): SGDLS, YYNGEE. The CDR3 contains 12 residues. The CDR3 here is CASSSWNTEAFF. DNA for the CDR3: TGTGCCAGCAGCTCCTGGAACACTGAAGCTTTCTTT.

This clonotype was seen repeatedly, ten times or more. This chain connects TRBV12-3 or TRBV12-4 to TRBJ2-7; 8 bases are shared with TRBD2. The CDR3 consists of 14 residues. The V gene end was trimmed by 5 bases and the J gene end by 4 bases; junction bases not matched to a gene: 7. CDR3 DNA sequence: TGTGCCAGCAGTCGAGCGGGAGAGGGATACGAGCAGTACTTC. This sequence encodes CASSRAGEGYEQYF.

The genes are TRBV19 and TRBJ2-7, with TRBD1 matching 9 bases. V lost 5 bases and J lost 2; bases outside the gene matches: 10. The CDR3 is made up of 16 amino acids. Germline V gene lookup returns CDR1 LNHDA and CDR2 SQIVND (reference sequence). The chain's CDR3 is CASSPILGQGAYEQYF. The CDR3 DNA is TGTGCCAGTAGTCCCATATTGGGACAGGGTGCCTACGAGCAGTACTTC.

The sample holds many counts of this clonotype. V gene TRBV9 combines with J gene TRBJ2-1; no reliable D call. This CDR3 spans 13 amino acids. Germline loops: CDR1 SGDLS, CDR2 YYNGEE. Trimming shortened V by 0 bases and J by 5 bases, and 6 bases separated the two germline ends. This CDR3 is CASSVGNNNEQFF. In nucleotides, the CDR3 is TGTGCCAGCAGCGTAGGCAACAACAATGAGCAGTTCTTC.

This clonotype occurred many times. The J gene is TRBJ1-3, the V gene TRBV2; 10 bases fit TRBD1. CDR3 length equals 18 residues. V was clipped by 4 bases and J by 0 bases; unmatched bases: 9. Per the germline V gene, CDR1 is SNHLY and CDR2 is FYNNEI. The DNA of the CDR3 is TGTGCCAGCAGTGGCACGACAGGGGGCTTGAGCTCTGGAAACACCATATATTTT. The encoded protein is CASSGTTGGLSSGNTIYF. Supplemented by reference TRBV2 and TRBJ1-3, the full variable domain reads EPEVTQTPSHQVTQMGQEVILRCVPISNHLYFYWYRQILGQKVEFLVSFYNNEISEKSEIFDDQFSVERPDGSNFTLKIRSTKLEDSAMYFCASSGTTGGLSSGNTIYFGEGSWLTVV.

The table lists this clonotype with many counts. The chain is built from TRBV5-1 and TRBJ2-1; TRBD1 matches 7 bases. Looked up from germline, CDR1 is SGHRS and CDR2 is YFSETQ. J gave up 4 bases and V 4 bases, and 5 bases lay outside the gene matches. There are 14 residues in the CDR3. The CDR3 sequence is CASSGDSWYNEQFF. For the CDR3, the DNA is TGCGCCAGCAGCGGGGACAGCTGGTACAATGAGCAGTTCTTC.

This clonotype was picked up many times. CDR3 nucleotide sequence: TGTGCCAGCAGCTTAACGTCAAGAGGGGCAAATTCACCCCTCCACTTT. Translating it yields CASSLTSRGANSPLHF. V gene TRBV7-8 combines with J gene TRBJ1-6; D is possibly TRBD1 (5 bases). V dropped 2 bases and J dropped 7 bases, with 15 bases sitting between them. The CDR3 sequence is 16 residues long. In germline, CDR1 is SGHVS, CDR2 FQNEAQ.

This clonotype was found many times. The chain couples TRBV2 to TRBJ2-1, with 12 bases fitting TRBD2. Germline lookup yields CDR1 SNHLY and CDR2 FYNNEI. This CDR3 comprises 16 residues. The ends lost 3 bases at V and 10 bases at J; junction bases unmatched: 10. The CDR3 loop is CASSELPTSGSPEQFF. CDR3 bases: TGTGCCAGCAGTGAGCTCCCGACTAGCGGGAGTCCAGAGCAGTTCTTC.

This clonotype was seen a handful of times. The chain links TRBV12-3 or TRBV12-4 to TRBJ2-2; perhaps TRBD2 as D (5 bases). CDR3 length: 17 residues. The V end was cut by 5 bases, the J end by 5 bases, with 21 bases between. The CDR3 nucleotides are TGTGCCAGCAGTCCCCAGATCCTCAGGTCGGGGACCGGGGAGCTGTTTTTT. The encoded protein is CASSPQILRSGTGELFF.

A few counts support this clonotype. The chain uses TRBV9 and TRBJ1-5; no clear D gene. This CDR3 is built from 15 residues. Trimming removed 3 bases from V and 4 bases from J, with 14 bases in between. CDR1 is SGDLS and CDR2 is YYNGEE in the germline V gene. For the CDR3, the DNA is TGTGCCAGCAGCGCTACGAGGCAGGAGAATCAGCCCCAGCATTTT. It is translated as CASSATRQENQPQHF.

The chain has TRBV4-2 and TRBJ2-3; 13 bases align to TRBD2. V trimming: 5 bases; J trimming: 5 bases; junction bases outside the gene matches: 7. The germline V gene encodes CDR1 LGHNA and CDR2 YNFKEQ. The CDR3 sequence is 16 residues long. The CDR3 region is CASSYRLAGGEDTQYF. The CDR3 DNA is TGTGCCAGCAGCTATAGACTAGCGGGAGGCGAAGATACGCAGTATTTT.

The chain uses TRBV5-1 and TRBJ1-2; 12 nucleotides align to TRBD1. Germline V CDR1 and CDR2: SGHRS, YFSETQ. The CDR3 contains 16 residues. V dropped 4 bases and J dropped 6; count of bases not matched to a gene: 10. CDR3 protein: CASSTGDRGRSDGYTF. CDR3 DNA sequence: TGCGCCAGCAGCACCGGGGACAGGGGGCGCTCAGATGGCTACACCTTC.

This clonotype was counted a few times. The chain is built from TRBV11-2 and TRBJ2-1, with D maybe TRBD2 (5 bases). Germline CDR1 reads SGHAT; CDR2 reads FQNNGV. The CDR3 loop spans 13 amino acids. V lost 1 base, J lost 8 bases, and 9 bases lay in between. The CDR3 nucleotides read TGTGCCAGCAGCTTAGTTCCCGGGGATGAGCAGTTCTTC. Its protein product is CASSLVPGDEQFF. The full variable domain, rest sourced from reference TRBV11-2 and TRBJ2-1, is EAGVAQSPRYKIIEKRQSVAFWCNPISGHATLYWYQQILGQGPKLLIQFQNNGVVDDSQLPKDRFSAERLKGVDSTLKIQPAKLEDSAVYLCASSLVPGDEQFFGPGTRLTVL.

This clonotype was observed at least ten times. The chain joins TRBV27 to TRBJ1-2, with D perhaps TRBD1 (5 bases). Germline-derived CDR1 and CDR2 are MNHEY and SMNVEV (reference sequence). V was trimmed by 5 bases and J by 2 bases, leaving 15 bases between them. The CDR3 consists of 15 residues. DNA of the CDR3: TGTGCCAGCAGTCCACGCGGACGGGACAACTATGGCTACACCTTC. Translating gives CASSPRGRDNYGYTF.

This clonotype was observed a few times. V usage is TRBV5-4 and J usage is TRBJ2-2; possible D gene TRBD2, 7 bases. CDR1 SGHNT and CDR2 YYREEE come from the germline V gene (reference sequence). Trimming took 4 bases from V and 7 from J, leaving 26 bases between them. The CDR3 length is 18 residues. This chain's CDR3 is CASSPGPPLGGGGGELFF. The CDR3 DNA follows: TGTGCCAGCAGCCCGGGGCCCCCTCTTGGAGGGGGGGGCGGGGAGCTGTTTTTT. Full variable domain (remainder filled in from reference TRBV5-4 and TRBJ2-2): ETGVTQSPTHLIKTRGQQVTLRCSSQSGHNTVSWYQQALGQGPQFIFQYYREEENGRGNFPPRFSGLQFPNYSSELNVNALELDDSALYLCASSPGPPLGGGGGELFFGEGSRLTVL.

This clonotype was observed many times. The CDR3: CASSGPDRVNEQFF. In DNA form, the CDR3 reads TGTGCCAGCAGTGGTCCGGACAGGGTTAATGAGCAGTTCTTC. The V gene is TRBV2, the J gene TRBJ2-1, with 8 positions matching TRBD1. CDR1 is SNHLY, CDR2 FYNNEI, per germline. This CDR3 has 14 amino acids. The trim removed 4 bases at V and 7 bases at J, leaving 6 bases unmatched. The full variable domain, completed using reference TRBV2 and TRBJ2-1, is EPEVTQTPSHQVTQMGQEVILRCVPISNHLYFYWYRQILGQKVEFLVSFYNNEISEKSEIFDDQFSVERPDGSNFTLKIRSTKLEDSAMYFCASSGPDRVNEQFFGPGTRLTVL.

This sequence joins TRBV2 and TRBJ1-5; TRBD1 matches at 12 bases. V was clipped by 3 bases and J by 8 bases; unmatched bases: 5. The CDR3 loop spans 15 amino acids. CDR1 is SNHLY and CDR2 is FYNNEI in the germline V gene. CDR3 residues: CASSDGTGGREPQHF. CDR3 coding DNA: TGTGCCAGCAGTGATGGGACAGGGGGCCGGGAGCCCCAGCATTTT.

This clonotype was recorded many times. V gene TRBV7-3 combines with J gene TRBJ2-5; D call uncertain. Germline V CDR1 and CDR2: SGHTA, FQGTGA. V was shortened by 5 bases and J by 5 bases, with 15 bases between the two germline ends. This CDR3 has 14 amino acids. The DNA for the CDR3 is TGTGCCAGCAGCCCCCTGGGCGGACGGGAGACCCAGTACTTC. Translation gives CASSPLGGRETQYF.

This clonotype came up a few times. This chain joins TRBV28 and TRBJ2-3; 11 nucleotides match TRBD2. Germline assignment: CDR1 MDHEN and CDR2 SYDVKM. The CDR3 is 18 residues long. V was clipped by 6 bases and J by 1 base; unmatched bases: 12. The CDR3 sequence: CASRGLAGPFGGTDTQYF. The CDR3 DNA reads as TGTGCCAGCAGAGGACTAGCGGGCCCATTCGGGGGCACAGATACGCAGTATTTT.

There are a few counts of this clonotype. The chain joins TRBV25-1 to TRBJ2-1, with 11 bases fitting TRBD2. This CDR3 is built from 16 residues. The ends lost 3 bases at V and 7 bases at J; junction bases unmatched: 8. The germline gives CDR1 MGHDK, CDR2 SYGVNS. Written as DNA, the CDR3 is TGTGCCAGCAGTGAGGGAAGACTAGCGGGACGGAATGAGCAGTTCTTC. It encodes CASSEGRLAGRNEQFF.

V gene TRBV6-2 or TRBV6-3 combines with J gene TRBJ2-1, with D unclear. V lost 6 bases, J lost 2 bases, and 11 bases lay in between. This CDR3 has 14 amino acids. Per germline, CDR1 MNHEY and CDR2 SVGEGT. DNA of the CDR3: TGTGCCAGCAGGCCCCTGGGAACCTACAATGAGCAGTTCTTC. Amino acids: CASRPLGTYNEQFF.

This clonotype has a count of ten or more. This chain connects TRBV5-1 to TRBJ2-7; perhaps TRBD2 as D (5 bases). This CDR3 is built from 14 residues. CDR1 and CDR2 (germline): SGHRS, YFSETQ. V was clipped by 3 bases and J by 3 bases, with 13 bases between them. For the CDR3, the DNA is TGCGCCAGCAGCTCCGACGGAACTAGCTACGAGCAGTACTTC. Translating it yields CASSSDGTSYEQYF.